The rows below give T cell receptor beta chains drawn from one sample of a study of cytomegalovirus exposure and HLA in healthy donors. Sequenced by immunoSEQ multiplex PCR; TCRdb stores in-frame clones only, minus some. In the table there are roughly 100,000 clones, about 13% of which are singletons. Specimen: PBMCs. The receptor source for this set is a man between 35 and 55 years old in good health and CMV-seropositive. The CDR3 runs from the conserved cysteine through the conserved F or W. The order of the fields is clone size, D gene, J gene, V gene, CDR3 protein, CDR3 DNA. D genes are given only for firm matches. Only part of the rows carry a size: once, few, many, or a class if the clone is expanded.

few TRBD2 TRBJ2-1 TRBV27 CASSLSQAGAEQFF TGTGCCAGCAGTTTATCACAAGCGGGAGCTGAGCAGTTCTTC
few TRBD1 TRBJ2-1 TRBV19 CASRISGTGFNEQFF TGTGCCAGTAGGATTTCCGGGACAGGGTTCAATGAGCAGTTCTTC
few - TRBJ1-2 TRBV5-4 CASSLALGSYGYTF TGTGCCAGCAGCTTGGCCTTGGGGAGCTATGGCTACACCTTC
- - TRBJ1-4 TRBV28 CASSAPRGSNEKLFF TGTGCCAGCAGCGCGCCCAGGGGATCTAATGAAAAACTGTTTTTT
- - TRBJ1-1 TRBV18 CASSPLGVMNTEAFF TGTGCCAGCTCACCACTGGGAGTAATGAACACTGAAGCTTTCTTT
- - TRBJ2-7 TRBV2 CATGDRSYEQYF TGTGCCACCGGAGACAGGTCCTACGAGCAGTACTTC
- TRBD2 TRBJ2-3 TRBV10-1 CASSELSLAGTDTQYF TGCGCCAGCAGTGAGTTGTCACTAGCGGGAACAGATACGCAGTATTTT
- TRBD2 TRBJ2-1 TRBV18 CASSTQVGGRDNEQFF TGTGCCAGCTCAACACAGGTTGGTGGGAGGGACAATGAGCAGTTCTTC
- - TRBJ1-4 TRBV4-1 CASSQGPGKANEKLFF TGCGCCAGCAGCCAAGGTCCCGGGAAGGCTAATGAAAAACTGTTTTTT
few - TRBJ2-1 TRBV4-1 CASSQLPYNEQFF TGCGCCAGCAGCCAACTCCCTTACAATGAGCAGTTCTTC
few TRBD1 TRBJ2-1 TRBV7-6 CASSSMTGTYNEQFF TGTGCCAGCAGCTCGATGACAGGGACCTACAATGAGCAGTTCTTC
few - TRBJ1-1 TRBV2 CASTGEYTEAFF TGTGCCAGCACGGGGGAATATACTGAAGCTTTCTTT
few TRBD2 TRBJ2-3 TRBV4-3 CASSSRLGSGGDTQYF TGCGCCAGCAGCTCGAGACTGGGTAGCGGGGGAGATACGCAGTATTTT
- - TRBJ2-7 TRBV5-6 CARSFLGGYEQYF TGTGCCAGAAGCTTCCTAGGGGGCTACGAGCAGTACTTC
- TRBD2 TRBJ2-7 TRBV12-5 CASGLVLAGGPGEQYF TGTGCTAGTGGTTTGGTACTAGCGGGAGGGCCGGGCGAGCAGTACTTC
few - TRBJ2-3 TRBV4-3 CASSQEWGRGPTSTDTQYF TGCGCCAGCAGCCAAGAATGGGGCAGGGGTCCTACAAGCACAGATACGCAGTATTTT
- - TRBJ1-2 TRBV18 CASSPPGIGRVDYGYTF TGTGCCAGCTCACCACCTGGGATTGGCAGGGTGGACTATGGCTACACCTTC
- TRBD1 TRBJ2-7 TRBV10-3 CAISESGTGGLYEQYF TGTGCCATCAGTGAGTCCGGGACAGGGGGCCTATACGAGCAGTACTTC
- TRBD2 TRBJ2-3 TRBV18 CASSPRGLAGPGDTQYF TGTGCCAGCTCACCGCGAGGACTAGCGGGACCTGGAGATACGCAGTATTTT
- TRBD2 TRBJ2-2 TRBV11-2 CASSLGLAGRGTGELFF TGTGCCAGCAGCCTGGGACTAGCGGGCCGAGGGACCGGGGAGCTGTTTTTT
- - TRBJ2-7 TRBV12-5 CASGKEKEQYF TGTGCTAGTGGTAAGGAGAAGGAGCAGTACTTC
- TRBD1 TRBJ2-5 TRBV18 CASSPGQQETQYF TGTGCCAGCTCACCGGGACAGCAAGAGACCCAGTACTTC
- TRBD1 TRBJ2-2 TRBV19 CASSQDRAMAGELFF TGTGCCAGTAGTCAGGACAGGGCAATGGCCGGGGAGCTGTTTTTT
- - TRBJ1-1 TRBV19 CASSIKAGFTEAFF TGTGCCAGTAGTATTAAGGCAGGGTTCACTGAAGCTTTCTTT
- - TRBJ2-7 TRBV27 CASSLEHSPSMKQYF TGTGCCAGCAGTTTAGAGCATTCCCCGAGCATGAAGCAGTACTTC
few TRBD2 TRBJ2-7 TRBV7-2 CASSSTISGRAYEQYF TGTGCCAGCAGCTCAACCATTAGCGGGAGGGCCTACGAGCAGTACTTC
- - TRBJ2-2 TRBV2 CASRQAPTGELFF TGTGCCAGCAGGCAGGCGCCCACCGGGGAGCTGTTTTTT
- - TRBJ1-2 TRBV19 CASSKVEYGYTF TGTGCCAGTAGTAAAGTGGAGTATGGCTACACCTTC
few TRBD1 TRBJ1-2 TRBV5-1 CASSLVSGGNYGYTF TGCGCCAGCAGCTTGGTGTCAGGGGGGAATTATGGCTACACCTTC
few - TRBJ2-2 TRBV5-6 CASSLGGTGELFF TGTGCCAGCAGCTTGGGAGGTACCGGGGAGCTGTTTTTT
- TRBD2 TRBJ2-5 TRBV4-1 CASSPRQTSGSAETQYF TGCGCCAGCAGCCCCCGTCAGACTAGCGGGAGCGCTGAGACCCAGTACTTC
- - TRBJ1-2 TRBV9 CASSVDGRYGYTF TGTGCCAGCAGCGTAGATGGGCGCTATGGCTACACCTTC
- - TRBJ2-7 TRBV29-1 CSVEREGASYEQYF TGCAGCGTTGAACGGGAGGGGGCCTCCTACGAGCAGTACTTC
few TRBD1 TRBJ1-1 TRBV9 CASSEGSQGVDTEAFF TGTGCCAGCAGCGAGGGATCTCAGGGGGTCGACACTGAAGCTTTCTTT
few - TRBJ1-1 TRBV29-1 CSVWGAGVEAFF TGCAGCGTTTGGGGCGCCGGTGTTGAAGCTTTCTTT
few - TRBJ2-7 TRBV25-1 CASRDSKEQYF TGTGCCAGCAGGGACAGCAAAGAGCAGTACTTC
few TRBD1 TRBJ1-4 TRBV28 CASRGDRGGEKLFF TGTGCCAGCAGGGGCGACAGGGGCGGGGAAAAACTGTTTTTT
- TRBD1 TRBJ1-2 TRBV19 CASSIRDRGTGYSYGYTF TGTGCCAGTAGTATCCGTGACAGGGGGACGGGATACAGTTATGGCTACACCTTC
few TRBD1 TRBJ1-1 TRBV4-3 CASSQGQGTTEAFF TGCGCCAGCAGCCAAGGACAGGGGACCACTGAAGCTTTCTTT
few TRBD2 TRBJ2-3 TRBV27 CASSLGPSGSTDTQYF TGTGCCAGCAGTTTAGGGCCTAGCGGGAGCACAGATACGCAGTATTTT
- - TRBJ2-3 TRBV7-3 CASSLTRQFTDTQYF TGTGCCAGCAGCTTAACCCGACAGTTCACAGATACGCAGTATTTT
medium-sized - TRBJ2-1 TRBV6-4 CASSRSEEVDEQFF TGTGCCAGCAGTAGGTCAGAAGAGGTCGATGAGCAGTTCTTC
- - TRBJ1-5 TRBV19 CASSDADMSQPQHF TGTGCCAGTAGTGACGCGGACATGTCACAGCCCCAGCATTTT
few - TRBJ1-2 TRBV5-6 CASSLFARATYGYTF TGTGCCAGCAGCTTGTTTGCCAGGGCCACCTATGGCTACACCTTC
- - TRBJ2-1 TRBV11-2 CASSPHPGNEQFF TGTGCCAGCAGCCCCCACCCGGGCAATGAGCAGTTCTTC
- TRBD2 TRBJ2-5 TRBV4-1 CASSQEGGGGPGFRLQETQYF TGCGCCAGCAGCCAAGAAGGCGGGGGGGGTCCAGGATTTAGGTTGCAAGAGACCCAGTACTTC
- - TRBJ1-4 TRBV6-6 CASSRLTGTTNEKLFF TGTGCCAGCAGCCGCCTGACAGGAACAACTAATGAAAAACTGTTTTTT
- TRBD2 TRBJ2-1 TRBV10-3 CAISERTSGRINEQFF TGTGCCATCAGTGAAAGGACTAGCGGGAGGATCAATGAGCAGTTCTTC
- - TRBJ1-1 TRBV9 CASSVSGGSGEAFF TGTGCCAGCAGCGTATCGGGGGGGAGTGGTGAAGCTTTCTTT
few TRBD1 TRBJ2-7 TRBV15 CATSRVRGQGSYEQYF TGTGCCACCAGCAGGGTAAGGGGACAGGGATCCTACGAGCAGTACTTC
- TRBD1 TRBJ1-5 TRBV5-1 CASSLEGVTGNQPQHF TGCGCCAGCAGCTTGGAGGGAGTGACAGGGAATCAGCCCCAGCATTTT
- TRBD1 TRBJ1-2 TRBV2 CASSLQGARGYTF TGTGCCAGCAGTTTACAGGGGGCGCGGGGCTACACCTTC
- - TRBJ2-7 TRBV27 CASSLKPSGTHYEQYF TGTGCCAGCAGTCTTAAACCGTCCGGGACACACTACGAGCAGTACTTC
few TRBD2 TRBJ2-7 TRBV19 CASSLTSGSSYEQYF TGTGCCAGTAGCCTCACTAGCGGGAGCTCTTACGAGCAGTACTTC
few - TRBJ2-4 TRBV5-6 CASSLGGSGNIQYF TGTGCCAGCAGCTTGGGAGGGTCCGGGAACATTCAGTACTTC
- TRBD2 TRBJ2-7 TRBV7-2 CASSWGLATSYEQYF TGTGCCAGCAGCTGGGGACTAGCGACTTCCTACGAGCAGTACTTC
few TRBD2 TRBJ2-1 TRBV12-5 CASGLVRGLAGFEQFF TGTGCTAGTGGTTTGGTACGAGGACTAGCGGGATTTGAGCAGTTCTTC
- TRBD1 TRBJ2-1 TRBV7-7 CASSPRTGANEQFF TGTGCCAGCAGCCCCCGGACAGGGGCGAATGAGCAGTTCTTC
few - TRBJ2-7 TRBV6-5 CASSSQQGTYEQYF TGTGCCAGCAGTTCCCAACAGGGTACCTACGAGCAGTACTTC